One sample yielded the 22 T cell receptor beta chains listed below, sequenced in a study of vaccination and CD4 T cells after COVID-19. Treatment: roughly ten-day PBMC culture with coronavirus spike peptide pools or control peptides (ViraFEST assay). During the years 2011-2018, before the COVID-19 pandemic, the unexposed donor's CD4+ T cells were collected. Cultured CD4+ T cell DNA was sequenced using the Oncomine TCR Beta short-read assay. TCRdb independently ran MiXCR on the PCR reads; one entry per CDR3 protein. Among about 4,900 distinct CDR3 sequences listed, about 28% were seen once. No cognate antigen is known for these TCRs. Material: CD4+ T cells from blood, cultured in vitro. Receptor source: a human donor in good health.

This chain connects TRBV11-2 to TRBJ2-7; possible D gene TRBD2, 6 bases. The CDR3 contains 14 residues. V gave up 5 bases and J gave up 5 bases, with 16 bases separating them. Looked up from germline, CDR1 is SGHAT and CDR2 is FQNNGV. The CDR3 DNA reads as TGTGCCAGCAGCATCAGCGGGCGGGCCAACGAGCAGTACTTC. It specifies CASSISGRANEQYF.

This sequence joins TRBV7-3 and TRBJ2-4, with D unclear. V shed 0 bases and J shed 0 bases, with 15 bases lying between them. The CDR3 has 18 residues. Per germline, CDR1 SGHTA and CDR2 FQGTGA. CDR3 protein: CASSLTIRLHLAKNIQYF. CDR3 DNA sequence: TGTGCCAGCAGCTTAACGATCCGACTCCATTTAGCCAAAAACATTCAGTACTTC.

This clonotype has only a few counts. The chain employs TRBV27 and TRBJ1-6; 8 nucleotides line up with TRBD1. The CDR3 loop spans 18 amino acids. CDR1 and CDR2 (germline): MNHEY, SMNVEV (reference sequence). J gave up 3 bases and V 1 base, and 8 bases lay outside the gene matches. For the CDR3, the DNA is TGTGCCAGCAGTTTATGGTTGGGACAGGCGGACTATAATTCACCCCTCCACTTT. It specifies CASSLWLGQADYNSPLHF.

The V and J genes are TRBV7-8 and TRBJ1-5; TRBD1 is a possible D gene (6 bases). This CDR3 region has 14 residues. Germline V lookup: CDR1 SGHVS, CDR2 FQNEAQ. V lost 4 bases, J lost 4 bases, and 11 bases lay in between. The CDR3 protein is CASSSNRENQPQHF. CDR3 sequence (DNA): TGTGCCAGCAGCTCTAACAGGGAAAATCAGCCCCAGCATTTT.

In this sample, this clonotype turned up a few times. This chain links TRBV11-3 with TRBJ2-1, with TRBD2 as a possible D gene (7 bases). Trimming pared 1 base from V and 6 bases from J, leaving 19 bases between. The CDR3 has 17 residues. Germline loops: CDR1 SGHNT, CDR2 YENEEA. The DNA of the CDR3 is TGTGCCAGCAGCTTAGGGGTCTGGGGGGGGCCGACCAATGAGCAGTTCTTC. The encoded protein is CASSLGVWGGPTNEQFF.

The chain couples TRBV2 to TRBJ1-1, with a weak D call TRBD1 (5 bases). This CDR3 is built from 13 residues. The germline V gene encodes CDR1 SNHLY and CDR2 FYNNEI. V lost 7 bases and J lost 0, with 9 bases in between. This CDR3 is CASILDMNTEAFF. The CDR3 nucleotides read TGTGCCAGCATCTTGGACATGAACACTGAAGCTTTCTTT. Full variable domain (rest looked up from reference TRBV2 and TRBJ1-1): EPEVTQTPSHQVTQMGQEVILRCVPISNHLYFYWYRQILGQKVEFLVSFYNNEISEKSEIFDDQFSVERPDGSNFTLKIRSTKLEDSAMYFCASILDMNTEAFFGQGTRLTVV.

A few counts support this clonotype. The rearrangement joins TRBV6-5 to TRBJ2-2; 9 bases map to TRBD1. J was trimmed by 6 bases and V by 0 bases; bases with no gene match: 5. The germline CDR1 and CDR2 sequences are MNHEY and SVGAGI. This CDR3 is 16 amino acids long. The CDR3: CASSYSVGQGSGELFF. Here the CDR3 DNA reads TGTGCCAGCAGTTACTCCGTTGGACAGGGGTCCGGGGAGCTGTTTTTT.

This chain uses TRBV20-1 with TRBJ1-1; no definite D call. This CDR3 spans 14 amino acids. The V end lost 2 bases, the J end lost 1 base, and 11 bases lay between the germline ends. Germline loops: CDR1 DFQATT, CDR2 SNEGSKA (reference sequence). CDR3 protein: CSARLAARNTEAFF. The DNA for the CDR3 is TGCAGTGCTAGACTTGCGGCCCGGAACACTGAAGCTTTCTTT.

The rearrangement joins TRBV11-3 to TRBJ2-3, with 8 bases lining up with TRBD1. The J segment lost 4 bases and the V segment lost 1 base, leaving 4 bases of the junction unmatched. The germline V gene has CDR1 SGHNT and CDR2 YENEEA. The CDR3 is 15 residues long. DNA for the CDR3: TGTGCCAGCAGCTTAGGAGCAGGGGGCCCAGATACGCAGTATTTT. This gives the protein CASSLGAGGPDTQYF.

The chain couples TRBV6-5 to TRBJ1-1; no reliable D call. The CDR3 contains 14 residues. CDR1 and CDR2 from the germline V gene are MNHEY and SVGAGI. V was trimmed by 2 bases and J by 2 bases, leaving 9 bases between them. CDR3 bases: TGTGCCAGCAGTTACCCGGAATTTAACACTGAAGCTTTCTTT. Translated: CASSYPEFNTEAFF.

V and J are TRBV6-5 and TRBJ1-2; 7 bases agree with TRBD1. This CDR3 region has 15 residues. From germline, CDR1 is MNHEY and CDR2 SVGAGI. The V segment lost 2 bases and the J segment 0 bases; nucleotides outside the gene matches: 3. The CDR3 nucleotides read TGTGCCAGCAGTTACGGGACAGCGACTAACTATGGCTACACCTTC. Translated: CASSYGTATNYGYTF.

The chain employs TRBV2 and TRBJ1-5; D is unresolved. The CDR3 consists of 15 residues. The germline gives CDR1 SNHLY, CDR2 FYNNEI. Trimming cost V 5 bases and J 4 bases, with 15 bases left between them. CDR3 sequence reads: CASSHRTGSNQPQHF. CDR3 DNA sequence: TGTGCCAGCAGTCATAGGACGGGATCTAATCAGCCCCAGCATTTT.

The chain couples TRBV5-5 to TRBJ2-5, with no clear D. V lost 4 bases, J lost 6 bases, and 7 bases lay in between. The germline gives CDR1 SGHKS, CDR2 YYEKEE (reference sequence). The CDR3 contains 11 residues. The CDR3 protein is CASSLLQTQYF. CDR3 coding DNA: TGTGCCAGCAGCCTTCTACAGACCCAGTACTTC.

The chain has TRBV4-2 and TRBJ1-6; no definite D call. Trimming removed 1 base at V and 8 bases at J, with 12 bases between. The CDR3 loop spans 15 amino acids. Per germline, CDR1 LGHNA and CDR2 YNFKEQ. In nucleotides, the CDR3 is TGTGCCAGCAGCCAAGGCTTAGCGAGGGATTCACCCCTCCACTTT. Translation gives CASSQGLARDSPLHF.

The chain carries TRBV19 and TRBJ2-1; 9 nucleotides match TRBD1. V shed 5 bases and J 12 bases; nucleotides not matched to a gene: 11. The CDR3 is 14 amino acids. Germline V lookup: CDR1 LNHDA, CDR2 SQIVND (reference sequence). The CDR3 bases are TGTGCCAGTAGTCCTGGGACAGGGTTTGGAGGGCAGTTCTTC. It encodes CASSPGTGFGGQFF.

This clonotype is judged medium-sized. The CDR3 region has the DNA TGTGCCAGCTTACTGACAGGGAACTATGGCTACACCTTC. Translating gives CASLLTGNYGYTF. The V and J genes are TRBV27 and TRBJ1-2; 7 nucleotides match TRBD1. J lost 2 bases, V lost 8 bases, and 5 bases had no gene match. In germline, CDR1 is MNHEY, CDR2 SMNVEV (reference sequence). CDR3 length: 13 amino acids.

This clonotype was observed a handful of times. V usage is TRBV27 and J usage is TRBJ1-5, with 7 positions matching TRBD1. This CDR3 is 15 amino acids long. CDR1 and CDR2 (germline): MNHEY, SMNVEV (reference sequence). Germline trimming cut 6 bases from V and 4 bases from J; bases unmatched to any gene: 9. The CDR3 reads CASRRKGQSNQPQHF. The CDR3 DNA follows: TGTGCCAGCAGGAGAAAGGGACAGTCAAATCAGCCCCAGCATTTT.

This sequence joins TRBV7-2 and TRBJ2-3; the match to TRBD2 covers 8 bases. The CDR3 runs to 15 residues. Germline V CDR1 and CDR2: SGHTA, FQGNSA. Trimming took 2 bases from V and 5 from J; bases not matched to a gene: 6. In DNA, the CDR3 is TGTGCCAGCAGCTTAAATAGCGGGGAGGTAGATACGCAGTATTTT. Translated, it gives CASSLNSGEVDTQYF.

This clonotype has a single count. The V gene is TRBV27, the J gene TRBJ2-7; 8 bases align to TRBD2. CDR1 and CDR2 (germline): MNHEY, SMNVEV (reference sequence). J lost 4 bases, V lost 5 bases, and 7 bases had no gene match. CDR3 length equals 14 residues. The CDR3 region has the DNA TGTGCCAGCAGTGAGGCTAGCGGGTTTTACGAGCAGTACTTC. This codes for CASSEASGFYEQYF.

This clonotype was recorded a few times. The chain joins TRBV20-1 to TRBJ2-3; no reliable D call. The CDR3 is 13 amino acids. Trimming removed 5 bases at V and 4 bases at J, with 13 bases between. Per the germline V gene, CDR1 is DFQATT and CDR2 is SNEGSKA (reference sequence). The DNA for the CDR3 is TGCAGTGCTGCACTTTACGCCCCAGATACGCAGTATTTT. Residues: CSAALYAPDTQYF.

The chain recombines TRBV6-1 with TRBJ2-1, with 9 nucleotides matching TRBD1. The germline V gene has CDR1 MNHNS and CDR2 SASEGT. The ends lost 6 bases at V and 8 bases at J; junction bases unmatched: 5. This CDR3 is built from 13 residues. CDR3 coding DNA: TGTGCCAGCAGGGGGGACAGGGCCCATGAGCAGTTCTTC. Translated: CASRGDRAHEQFF.

This clonotype was found a few times. This chain links TRBV25-1 with TRBJ1-2; D is undetermined. The length of the CDR3 is 15 residues. Germline loops: CDR1 MGHDK, CDR2 SYGVNS. V gave up 3 bases and J gave up 5 bases, with 16 bases separating them. The CDR3 DNA sequence: TGTGCCAGCAGTGACTCTAAAGTCTTCCCTTATGGCTACACCTTC. It codes for CASSDSKVFPYGYTF.